The 24 T cell receptor beta chains below come from one sample, sequenced in a study of blood T cell repertoires in COVID-19. Using immunoSEQ multiplex PCR, the repertoire was profiled, and TCRdb retains in-frame clones only, with some absent. This sample yields 45,000 to 70,000 clones, of which about 91% are seen a single time; around 15% belongs to the top ten. The specimen was peripheral blood. The source of these receptors is a woman aged 55-69 years with active COVID-19.

The chain carries TRBV6-1 and TRBJ2-3; 7 positions match TRBD1. The CDR3 is 15 amino acids. With 2 bases clipped from V and 6 bases from J, the junction kept 8 bases outside the gene matches. Germline assignment: CDR1 MNHNS and CDR2 SASEGT. The CDR3 bases are TGTGCCAGCAGTGAATGGGGAAGGGGGCAGGATACGCAGTATTTT. Protein: CASSEWGRGQDTQYF.

V usage is TRBV27 and J usage is TRBJ1-2, with D possibly matching TRBD1 (5 bases). Germline CDR1 MNHEY, CDR2 SMNVEV (reference sequence). V lost 0 bases and J 4 bases, leaving 21 bases between the germline ends. This CDR3 is 18 amino acids long. The CDR3 DNA sequence: TGTGCCAGCAGTTTATCCTCGGTGGCCGTTCGGGGGAGCTATGGCTACACCTTC. It translates to CASSLSSVAVRGSYGYTF.

In its sample, this clone was seen once. This chain links TRBV7-2 with TRBJ2-7; the D gene is possibly TRBD2 (6 bases). The ends were cut back, 5 bases at V and 4 bases at J, with 18 bases in the middle. The CDR3 consists of 15 residues. Germline V gene data show CDR1 as SGHTA and CDR2 as FQGNSA. The CDR3 protein is CASSLDGKSGYEQYF. The CDR3 DNA sequence: TGTGCCAGCAGCCTTGACGGCAAAAGCGGGTACGAGCAGTACTTC.

The chain couples TRBV7-8 to TRBJ2-3, with 10 bases lining up with TRBD2. Losses at the gene ends were 3 bases for V and 3 bases for J; bases not matched to a gene: 9. This CDR3 spans 17 amino acids. Germline CDR1 SGHVS, CDR2 FQNEAQ. The DNA for the CDR3 is TGTGCCAGCAGCTTCCAGCGGGGGGGCCGGTTAACAGATACGCAGTATTTT. Translation: CASSFQRGGRLTDTQYF.

The chain joins TRBV20-1 to TRBJ1-5; weak D call: TRBD1 (5 bases). V shed 3 bases and J shed 0 bases, with 9 bases lying between them. Germline lookup yields CDR1 DFQATT and CDR2 SNEGSKA (reference sequence). This CDR3 spans 14 amino acids. The CDR3 DNA is TGCAGTGCTAGTTTGGGGCATAGCAATCAGCCCCAGCATTTT. Its translation is CSASLGHSNQPQHF.

This chain connects TRBV10-3 to TRBJ1-1, with D possibly matching TRBD1 (6 bases). Per the germline V gene, CDR1 is ENHRY and CDR2 is SYGVKD. The CDR3 has 15 amino acids. The germline V and J ends were trimmed by 6 bases and 0 bases, with 14 bases remaining between them. The CDR3 sequence is CAIREGGTMNTEAFF. CDR3 nucleotides: TGTGCCATCAGGGAGGGGGGCACTATGAACACTGAAGCTTTCTTT.

This chain connects TRBV5-1 to TRBJ1-3; tentative D call: TRBD1 (5 bases). Trimming took off 0 bases at V and 1 base at J, with 11 bases between the two ends. Germline CDR1 is SGHRS and CDR2 is YFSETQ. CDR3 size: 16 residues. CDR3: CASSLGQGISGNTIYF. The DNA for the CDR3 is TGCGCCAGCAGCTTGGGCCAGGGAATATCTGGAAACACCATATATTTT.

In this sample, this clone turned up a few times. In DNA, the CDR3 is TGTGCCTGGAGTCGGACAGGGGGCTTAGATACGCAGTATTTT. It codes for CAWSRTGGLDTQYF. The V gene is TRBV30, the J gene TRBJ2-3, with 11 bases fitting TRBD1. The CDR3 totals 14 residues. V lost 2 bases, J lost 5 bases, and 3 bases stayed unmatched. Per germline, CDR1 GTSNPN and CDR2 SVGIG (reference sequence).

In the case of this clone: At one end, the junction sequence differs from germline, possibly due to a read error. This rearrangement joins TRBV6-5 to TRBJ2-6; perhaps TRBD1 as D (5 bases). Germline CDR1 is MNHEY and CDR2 is SVGAGI. The CDR3 is made up of 14 amino acids. The CDR3 DNA is TGTGCCAGCAGCAGGCTCCCTGGGGCCAACGTCCCGACTTTC. Encoded protein: CASSRLPGANVPTF.

The chain couples TRBV19 to TRBJ2-3, with D perhaps TRBD1 (6 bases). Trimming took off 7 bases at V and 3 bases at J, with 20 bases between the two ends. CDR1 is LNHDA and CDR2 is SQIVND in the germline V gene (reference sequence). The CDR3 contains 16 residues. The CDR3 region is CASTDRWGPATDTQYF. The DNA for the CDR3 is TGTGCCAGTACCGATCGGTGGGGGCCGGCTACAGATACGCAGTATTTT.

This clone was recorded only once. The chain couples TRBV7-9 to TRBJ1-1; TRBD1 might be the D (5 bases). With 0 bases removed from V and 1 base from J, the gap between germline ends came to 9 bases. Germline V gene lookup returns CDR1 SEHNR and CDR2 FQNEAQ (reference sequence). This CDR3 comprises 15 residues. This CDR3 is CASSLAEGKNTEAFF. CDR3 sequence (DNA): TGTGCCAGCAGCTTAGCGGAGGGGAAGAACACTGAAGCTTTCTTT.

The sample holds one count of this clone. This chain links TRBV14 with TRBJ2-7; weak D call: TRBD1 (6 bases). CDR1 SGHDN and CDR2 FVKESK come from the germline V gene. The CDR3 runs 13 residues. Trimming took 3 bases from V and 2 from J, leaving 8 bases between them. CDR3 bases: TGTGCCAGCAGCCACAGACAGGCCTACGAGCAGTACTTC. This translates into CASSHRQAYEQYF.

As DNA, the CDR3 is TGTGCCAGCAACGTAGACAGGGATAAGGGGAACACTGAAGCTTTCTTT. As protein: CASNVDRDKGNTEAFF. The V gene is TRBV2, the J gene TRBJ1-1, with 7 positions matching TRBD1. V shed 7 bases, J shed 1 base, and the junction held 12 bases outside the gene matches. Looked up from germline, CDR1 is SNHLY and CDR2 is FYNNEI. This CDR3 comprises 16 residues.

This clone rates as hyperexpanded. The CDR3, as DNA: TGTGCCAGCAGTGTCCAACAGGGTCACGAGCAGTACTTC. Protein sequence: CASSVQQGHEQYF. The chain uses TRBV6-2 or TRBV6-3 and TRBJ2-7; tentative D call: TRBD1 (6 bases). The germline gives CDR1 MNHEY, CDR2 SVGEGT. The V end was cut by 5 bases, the J end by 5 bases, with 13 bases between. The CDR3 length is 13 residues.

The gene calls are TRBV6-5 and TRBJ2-1; TRBD2 matches 9 bases. This CDR3 is 14 amino acids long. Germline V CDR1 and CDR2: MNHEY, SVGAGI. J was trimmed by 7 bases and V by 5 bases; bases with no gene match: 6. The CDR3 DNA reads as TGTGCCAGCAGTCTAGCGGGGCACCCTAATGAGCAGTTCTTC. As protein: CASSLAGHPNEQFF.

The chain joins TRBV6-6 to TRBJ1-6, with D perhaps TRBD1 (5 bases). The V end was cut by 3 bases, the J end by 6 bases, with 12 bases between. CDR1 and CDR2 from the germline V gene are MNHNY and SVGAGI (reference sequence). The CDR3 spans 15 residues. The CDR3 region has the DNA TGTGCCAGCAGTTATTCGCGGACATCTAATTCACCCCTCCACTTT. Protein sequence: CASSYSRTSNSPLHF.

This chain connects TRBV25-1 to TRBJ1-4, with 9 bases matching TRBD1. With V trimmed by 7 bases and J by 8 bases, 5 bases remained unmatched. Germline loops: CDR1 MGHDK, CDR2 SYGVNS. The CDR3 is made up of 13 amino acids. Written as DNA, the CDR3 is TGTGCCAGCAAGACAGGGGGTGGGGAAAAACTGTTTTTT. This sequence encodes CASKTGGGEKLFF.

This chain joins TRBV5-1 and TRBJ1-4, with 7 positions matching TRBD1. This CDR3 comprises 15 residues. The junction had 4 bases not matched to a gene; V was cut back by 4 bases and J by 1 base. The V gene's germline CDR1 is SGHRS and CDR2 YFSETQ. CDR3 in DNA: TGCGCCAGCAGCCCGAGACAGGGAACTAATGAAAAACTGTTTTTT. It encodes CASSPRQGTNEKLFF.

The chain links TRBV5-1 to TRBJ2-7; 7 positions agree with TRBD1. The germline CDR1 and CDR2 sequences are SGHRS and YFSETQ. With V trimmed by 2 bases and J by 4 bases, 6 bases remained unmatched. This CDR3 contains 14 residues. CDR3 amino acids: CASSFDREEYEQYF. CDR3 coding DNA: TGCGCCAGCAGCTTCGACAGGGAAGAGTACGAGCAGTACTTC.

The chain links TRBV29-1 to TRBJ2-3, with a weak D call TRBD2 (6 bases). Germline V CDR1 and CDR2: SQVTM, ANQGSEA. CDR3 length equals 11 residues. V gave up 8 bases and J gave up 5 bases, with 11 bases separating them. CDR3 DNA sequence: TGCAGCACCGATAGCGGAGATACGCAGTATTTT. Translation: CSTDSGDTQYF.

J is TRBJ2-5 and V is TRBV10-3; TRBD2 might be the D (6 bases). Germline V gene sequence: CDR1 ENHRY, CDR2 SYGVKD. Between the trimmed V and J ends, which lost 11 bases and 3 bases, there was a span of 16 bases. The CDR3 is made up of 13 amino acids. The CDR3 protein is CASTGTGKETQYF. The CDR3 DNA reads as TGTGCCTCTACCGGGACTGGGAAAGAGACCCAGTACTTC.

The chain couples TRBV29-1 to TRBJ1-5, with a possible D match to TRBD1 (6 bases). V lost 5 bases, J lost 10 bases, and 12 bases lay in between. The germline gives CDR1 SQVTM, CDR2 ANQGSEA. The CDR3 consists of 11 residues. The CDR3 reads CSVRGEGPQHF. Written as DNA, the CDR3 is TGCAGCGTTAGGGGGGAGGGCCCCCAGCATTTT.

This chain uses TRBV4-1 with TRBJ1-3; D possibly corresponds to TRBD1 (6 bases). The CDR3 covers 16 residues. Germline V gene lookup returns CDR1 MGHRA and CDR2 YSYEKL. The V end lost 6 bases, the J end lost 2 bases, and 17 bases lay between the germline ends. The DNA for the CDR3 is TGCGCCAGCAGTCTCGTGGACAGCCCTACTGGAAACACCATATATTTT. Its protein product is CASSLVDSPTGNTIYF.

In this sample, this clone turned up once. The V call is TRBV27, the J call TRBJ1-5, with 7 bases matching TRBD1. The CDR3 is 14 residues long. V was pared by 5 bases and J by 7 bases, with 8 bases of the junction left unmatched. The germline V gene has CDR1 MNHEY and CDR2 SMNVEV (reference sequence). CDR3 amino acids: CASSGTATLQPQHF. The CDR3 coding sequence is TGTGCCAGCAGTGGGACAGCGACCCTACAGCCCCAGCATTTT.